The following is a T cell receptor beta chain sequence with its context. Its antigen is unidentified. The germline gives CDR1 MNHEY, CDR2 SMNVEV (reference sequence). V was cut by 5 bases and J by 6 bases, with 31 bases left in between. The CDR3 totals 19 residues. The record originates from a study of cytomegalovirus exposure and HLA in healthy donors. Notes on the study in general: While the bulk of TCR sequences proved rare, some public TCRs turned up in many donors.

The method was immunoSEQ multiplex PCR; TCRdb's version includes in-frame clones alone and lacks a portion of them. The sample records 200,000 to 250,000 clones, over 80% being singletons. Sequencing was done on a sample of PBMCs. The sequence came from a woman younger than 45 in good health and CMV-seropositive. The J gene is TRBJ1-1, the V gene TRBV27; weak D call: TRBD1 (5 bases). The CDR3 DNA reads as TGTGCCAGCAGTAAGGGCCAGGCGAAGGCGGGGCCCTCCAAGGCTGAAGCTTTCTTT. It codes for CASSKGQAKAGPSKAEAFF.